The source of this T cell receptor beta chain is a study of cytomegalovirus exposure and HLA in healthy donors. Overall study: The 120 validation repertoires, a later analysis reported, used the same platform as the approximately 700 first-cohort repertoires. The study, taken as a whole, reports: According to a subsequent analysis, TCR clusters identified in the first cohort showed a tendency to co-occur across the 100 to 150 validation repertoires.

Note on this clone: The antigen is unknown.

The V gene end was trimmed by 5 bases and the J gene end by 8 bases; junction bases not matched to a gene: 6. This CDR3 is 12 amino acids long. Germline assignment: CDR1 LNHNV and CDR2 YYDKDF (reference sequence). Generated by immunoSEQ multiplex PCR, the TCRdb table keeps only in-frame clones and is missing some. The table records fewer than 90,000 clones, 94% of them present only once. The sequence was obtained from a woman between 18 and 29 years old in good health and CMV-seropositive. The J gene is TRBJ2-7, the V gene TRBV15; TRBD2 agrees at 7 bases. Sequencing was performed on PBMCs. CDR3 in DNA: TGTGCCACCAGCCCGGGAGCGGGACAGCAGTACTTC. This codes for CATSPGAGQQYF.